This T cell receptor (beta chain) was profiled in a study of radiation and T cells in renal cell carcinoma. Libraries were prepared by immunoSEQ multiplex PCR; TCRdb keeps only in-frame clonotypes and omits some of them. This sample has about 24,000 clones, with 58% found just once. As for treatment: treatment-naive control, cytoreductive nephrectomy. Trimming shortened V by 3 bases and J by 2 bases, and 21 bases separated the two germline ends. Germline lookup yields CDR1 SGHRS and CDR2 YFSETQ. This CDR3 comprises 18 residues. This TCR was recovered from a middle-aged man with renal cell carcinoma. This specimen was tumor tissue, taken from a patient whose treatment was nephrectomy without radiotherapy. The chain links TRBV5-1 to TRBJ2-1; weak D call: TRBD1 (5 bases). CDR3 in DNA: TGCGCCAGCAGCTCGAGGCTGTCCTTGACAGATACCTACAATGAGCAGTTCTTC. Protein: CASSSRLSLTDTYNEQFF. Variable domain in full (rest from reference TRBV5-1 and TRBJ2-1): KAGVTQTPRYLIKTRGQQVTLSCSPISGHRSVSWYQQTPGQGLQFLFEYFSETQRNKGNFPGRFSGRQFSNSRSEMNVSTLELGDSALYLCASSSRLSLTDTYNEQFFGPGTRLTVL.